This TCR beta chain is from a study of T cell changes during pregnancy in multiple sclerosis. Assay: immunoSEQ multiplex PCR; the TCRdb copy retains only in-frame clones and omits some. Among tens of thousands of clones, 85% to 90% were seen once, and the ten largest hold approximately 1.5%. This CDR3 has 12 amino acids. Germline CDR1 is SGHTA and CDR2 is FQGNSA. V shed 4 bases and J shed 4 bases, with 6 bases lying between them. The sample was peripheral blood, taken in the first trimester of pregnancy. This clonotype was sampled from a female donor in good health, enrolled as a control in a pregnancy study. The rearrangement joins TRBV7-2 to TRBJ2-3; D ambiguous. CDR3 in DNA: TGTGCCAGCAGCTCTTGGCCAGATACGCAGTATTTT. Protein: CASSSWPDTQYF.